The clone carrying this TCR beta chain occurred once. One Seattle source followed patients from active infection through their disease course. How the authors handled the data: For nucleated cells, counts were estimated from reference gene primer amplification. The method was immunoSEQ multiplex PCR; TCRdb's version includes in-frame clones alone and lacks a portion of them. The DNA was the basis for D and trimming; V, J and clone size are from that table. The profile shows a few hundred thousand clones, nearly 90% of them singletons. This entry comes from a study of blood T cell repertoires in COVID-19. Whole-study context: Some COVID-19 samples were acute and others convalescent; all came from the United States, Italy and Spain. In each case, the material was cDNA or gDNA derived from T cells, B-cell-depleted T cells, or PBMCs.

V lost 10 bases, J lost 8 bases, and 6 bases stayed unmatched. The CDR3 is 13 residues long. Germline CDR1 MGHDK, CDR2 SYGVNS. This sequence was found in a woman between 55 and 75 years old with COVID-19, enrolled during active disease. The sequencing sample was made of peripheral blood. V is TRBV25-1 and J is TRBJ1-6, with 9 bases matching TRBD1. CDR3 region: CATGTGKHSPLHF. The CDR3 DNA reads as TGTGCCACCGGGACAGGGAAGCATTCACCCCTCCACTTT. Full variable domain (remainder filled in from reference TRBV25-1 and TRBJ1-6): EADIYQTPRYLVIGTGKKITLECSQTMGHDKMYWYQQDPGMELHLIHYSYGVNSTEKGDLSSESTVSRIRTEHFPLTLESARPSHTSQYLCATGTGKHSPLHFGNGTRLTVT.